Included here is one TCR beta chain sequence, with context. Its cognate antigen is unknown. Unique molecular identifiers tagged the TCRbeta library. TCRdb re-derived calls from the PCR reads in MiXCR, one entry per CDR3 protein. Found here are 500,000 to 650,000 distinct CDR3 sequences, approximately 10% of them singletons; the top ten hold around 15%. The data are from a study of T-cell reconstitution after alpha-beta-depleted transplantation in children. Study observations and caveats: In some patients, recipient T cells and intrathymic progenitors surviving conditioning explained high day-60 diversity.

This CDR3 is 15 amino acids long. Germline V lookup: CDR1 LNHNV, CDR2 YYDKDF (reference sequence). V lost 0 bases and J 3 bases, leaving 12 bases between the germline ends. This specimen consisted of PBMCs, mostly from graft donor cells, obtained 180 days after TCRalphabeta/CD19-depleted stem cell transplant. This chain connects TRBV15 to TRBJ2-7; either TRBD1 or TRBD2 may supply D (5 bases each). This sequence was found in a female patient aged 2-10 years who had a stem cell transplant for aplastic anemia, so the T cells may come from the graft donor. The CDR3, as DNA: TGTGCCACCAGCAGAGATCGGGGCGGCCTCTACGAGCAGTACGTC. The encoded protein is CATSRDRGGLYEQYV.